This T cell receptor beta chain was sequenced during a study of T-cell memory formation after mild COVID-19. In TCRdb, the 5' RACE reads were re-called with MiXCR into one record per CDR3 protein. Seen here are nearly 110,000 distinct CDR3 sequences, more than 15% observed once, and the top ten hold less than 35%. The CDR3 covers 18 residues. The J segment lost 0 bases and the V segment lost 0 bases, leaving 7 bases of the junction unmatched. CDR1 is SGHRS and CDR2 is YFSETQ in the germline V gene. Whole-study findings and limits: Pre-infection memory contained some responding clones, which suggested that cross-reactive memory had joined. Clones that contracted from day 15 to 85 had balanced CD4/CD8; later expanders were CD4+ biased.

On this clonotype: No antigen is known for it.

V is TRBV5-1 and J is TRBJ2-3; the match to TRBD1 covers 10 bases. The receptor was isolated from an adult woman who had mild COVID-19 (a few samples of this study predate the infection). Cell type and time point are not known. Sequenced input: PBMCs or a T cell subset sorted from them (not recorded which). The CDR3 nucleotides are TGCGCCAGCAGCTTGGGGGACAGGGGACTAAGTAGCACAGATACGCAGTATTTT. Amino acid sequence: CASSLGDRGLSSTDTQYF.